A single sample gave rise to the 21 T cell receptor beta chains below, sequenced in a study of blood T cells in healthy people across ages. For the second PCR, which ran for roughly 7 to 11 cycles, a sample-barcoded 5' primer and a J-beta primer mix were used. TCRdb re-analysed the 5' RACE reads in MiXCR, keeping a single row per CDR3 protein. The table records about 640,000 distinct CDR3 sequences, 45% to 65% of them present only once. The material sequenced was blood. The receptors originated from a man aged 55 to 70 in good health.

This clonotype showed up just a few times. CDR3 nucleotide sequence: TGTGCCAGCAGTTCGTTGGTTCCAGGGGGCCACGAGCAGTACTTC. Protein product: CASSSLVPGGHEQYF. The chain carries TRBV27 and TRBJ2-7, with TRBD1 identical over 8 bases. The length of the CDR3 is 15 residues. The V gene's germline CDR1 is MNHEY and CDR2 SMNVEV (reference sequence). With V trimmed by 4 bases and J by 5 bases, 10 bases remained unmatched.

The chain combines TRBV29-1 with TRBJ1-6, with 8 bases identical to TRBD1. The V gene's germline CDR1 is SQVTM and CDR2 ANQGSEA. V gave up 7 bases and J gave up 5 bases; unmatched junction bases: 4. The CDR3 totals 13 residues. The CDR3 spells CSAGQGDNSPLHF. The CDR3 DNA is TGCAGCGCCGGACAGGGTGATAATTCACCCCTCCACTTT. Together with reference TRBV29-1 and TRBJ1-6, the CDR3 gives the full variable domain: SAVISQKPSRDICQRGTSLTIQCQVDSQVTMMFWYRQQPGQSLTLIATANQGSEATYESGFVIDKFPISRPNLTFSTLTVSNMSPEDSSIYLCSAGQGDNSPLHFGNGTRLTVT.

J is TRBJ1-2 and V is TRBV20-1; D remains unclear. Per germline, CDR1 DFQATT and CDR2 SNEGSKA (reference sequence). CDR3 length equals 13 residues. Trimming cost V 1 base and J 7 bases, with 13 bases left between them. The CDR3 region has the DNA TGCAGTGCTAGAGCCGGGATATTTGTTGGCTACACCTTC. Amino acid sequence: CSARAGIFVGYTF.

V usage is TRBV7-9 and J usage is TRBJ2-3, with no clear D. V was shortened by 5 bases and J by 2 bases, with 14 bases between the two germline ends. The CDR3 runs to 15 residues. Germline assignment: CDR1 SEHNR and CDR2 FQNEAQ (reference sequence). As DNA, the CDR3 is TGTGCCAGCAGCCCACTTAGCTGGATCACAGATACGCAGTATTTT. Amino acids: CASSPLSWITDTQYF.

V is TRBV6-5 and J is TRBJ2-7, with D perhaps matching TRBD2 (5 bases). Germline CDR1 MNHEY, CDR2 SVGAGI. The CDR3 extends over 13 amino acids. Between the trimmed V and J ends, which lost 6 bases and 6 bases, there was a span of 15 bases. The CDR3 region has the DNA TGTGCCAGCAGACGGGGAATGGTGGGCGAGCAGTACTTC. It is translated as CASRRGMVGEQYF.

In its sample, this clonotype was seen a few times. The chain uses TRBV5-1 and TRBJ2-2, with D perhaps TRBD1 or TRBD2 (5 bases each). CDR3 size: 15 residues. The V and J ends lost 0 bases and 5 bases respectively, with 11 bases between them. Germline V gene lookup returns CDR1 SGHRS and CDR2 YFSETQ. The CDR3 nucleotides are TGCGCCAGCAGCTTGGTAGCGACAGCAACCGGGGAGCTGTTTTTT. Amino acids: CASSLVATATGELFF.

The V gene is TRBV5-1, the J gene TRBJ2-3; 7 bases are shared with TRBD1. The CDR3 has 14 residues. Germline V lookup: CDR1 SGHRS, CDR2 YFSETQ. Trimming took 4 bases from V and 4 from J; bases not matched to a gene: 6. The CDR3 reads CASSTDRAADTQYF. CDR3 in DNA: TGCGCCAGCAGCACCGACAGGGCTGCAGATACGCAGTATTTT.

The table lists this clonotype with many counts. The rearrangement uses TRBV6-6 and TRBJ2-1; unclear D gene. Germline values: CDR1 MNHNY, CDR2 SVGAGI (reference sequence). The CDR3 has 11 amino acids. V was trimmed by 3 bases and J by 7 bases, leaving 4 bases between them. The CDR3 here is CASSYGNEQFF. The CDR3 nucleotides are TGTGCCAGCAGTTATGGGAATGAGCAGTTCTTC.

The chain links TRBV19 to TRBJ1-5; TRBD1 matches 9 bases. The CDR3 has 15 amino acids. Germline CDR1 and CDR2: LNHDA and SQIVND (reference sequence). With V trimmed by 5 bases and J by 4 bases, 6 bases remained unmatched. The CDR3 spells CASSARDRDNQPQHF. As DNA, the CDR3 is TGTGCCAGTAGTGCCCGGGACAGGGATAATCAGCCCCAGCATTTT. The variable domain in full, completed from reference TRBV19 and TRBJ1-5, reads DGGITQSPKYLFRKEGQNVTLSCEQNLNHDAMYWYRQDPGQGLRLIYYSQIVNDFQKGDIAEGYSVSREKKESFPLTVTSAQKNPTAFYLCASSARDRDNQPQHFGDGTRLSIL.

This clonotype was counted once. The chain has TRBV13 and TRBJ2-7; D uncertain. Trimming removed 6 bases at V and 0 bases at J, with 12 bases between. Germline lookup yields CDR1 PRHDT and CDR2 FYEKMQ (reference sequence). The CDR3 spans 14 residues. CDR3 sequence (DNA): TGTGCCAGCAGGACGGGCAAAAGCTCCTACGAGCAGTACTTC. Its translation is CASRTGKSSYEQYF.

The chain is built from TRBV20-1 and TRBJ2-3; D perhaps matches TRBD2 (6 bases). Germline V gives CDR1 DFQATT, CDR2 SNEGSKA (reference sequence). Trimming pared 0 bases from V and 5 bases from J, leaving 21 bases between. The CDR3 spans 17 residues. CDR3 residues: CSARDLAGLPRGDTQYF. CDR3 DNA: TGCAGTGCTAGAGATCTCGCGGGACTTCCCCGGGGAGATACGCAGTATTTT.

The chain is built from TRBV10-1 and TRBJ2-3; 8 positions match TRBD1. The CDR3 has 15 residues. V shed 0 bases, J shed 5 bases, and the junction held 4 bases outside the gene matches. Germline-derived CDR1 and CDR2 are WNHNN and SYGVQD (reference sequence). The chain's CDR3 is CASSESGTGRDTQYF. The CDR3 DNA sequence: TGCGCCAGCAGTGAGTCCGGGACAGGTAGAGATACGCAGTATTTT.

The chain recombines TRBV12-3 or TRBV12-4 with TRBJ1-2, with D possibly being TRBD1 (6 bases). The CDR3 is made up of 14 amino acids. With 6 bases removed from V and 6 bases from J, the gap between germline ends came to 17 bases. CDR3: CASSPNREVNGYTF. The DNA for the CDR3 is TGTGCCAGCAGCCCCAACAGGGAAGTAAATGGCTACACCTTC.

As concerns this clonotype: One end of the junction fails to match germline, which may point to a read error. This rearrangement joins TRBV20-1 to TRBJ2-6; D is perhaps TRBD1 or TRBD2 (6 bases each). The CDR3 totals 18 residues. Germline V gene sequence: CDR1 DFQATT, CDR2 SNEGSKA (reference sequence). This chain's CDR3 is CSASEGGQGSAGAHVLTF. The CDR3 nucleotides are TGCAGTGCTAGCGAGGGGGGTCAGGGGAGCGCTGGGGCCCACGTCCTGACTTTC.

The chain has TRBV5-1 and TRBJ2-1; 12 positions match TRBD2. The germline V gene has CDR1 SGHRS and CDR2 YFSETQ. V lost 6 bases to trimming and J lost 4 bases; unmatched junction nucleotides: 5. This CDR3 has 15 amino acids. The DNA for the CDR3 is TGCGCCAGCAACCCTACTAGCGGGGGGTACAATGAGCAGTTCTTC. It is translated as CASNPTSGGYNEQFF. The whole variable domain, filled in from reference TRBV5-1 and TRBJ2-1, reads KAGVTQTPRYLIKTRGQQVTLSCSPISGHRSVSWYQQTPGQGLQFLFEYFSETQRNKGNFPGRFSGRQFSNSRSEMNVSTLELGDSALYLCASNPTSGGYNEQFFGPGTRLTVL.

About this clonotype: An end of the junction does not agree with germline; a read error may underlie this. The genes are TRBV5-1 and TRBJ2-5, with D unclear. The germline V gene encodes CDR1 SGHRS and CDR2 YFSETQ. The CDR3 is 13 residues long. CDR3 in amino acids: CASSLDIQETQYF. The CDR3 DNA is TGTGCCAGCAGCCTTGACATACAAGAGACCCAGTACTTC.

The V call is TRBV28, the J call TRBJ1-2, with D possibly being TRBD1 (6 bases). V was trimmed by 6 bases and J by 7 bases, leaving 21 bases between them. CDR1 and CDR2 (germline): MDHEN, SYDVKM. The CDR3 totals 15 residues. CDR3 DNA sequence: TGTGCCAGCAGCGGCTCAGGGGAAATAAGATGTGGCTACACCTTC. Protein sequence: CASSGSGEIRCGYTF.

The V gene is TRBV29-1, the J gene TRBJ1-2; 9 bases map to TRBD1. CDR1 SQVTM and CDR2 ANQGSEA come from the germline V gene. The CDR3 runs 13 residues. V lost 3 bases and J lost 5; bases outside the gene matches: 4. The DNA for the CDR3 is TGCAGCGTTGATCTACAGGGGGCGTATGGCTACACCTTC. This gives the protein CSVDLQGAYGYTF.

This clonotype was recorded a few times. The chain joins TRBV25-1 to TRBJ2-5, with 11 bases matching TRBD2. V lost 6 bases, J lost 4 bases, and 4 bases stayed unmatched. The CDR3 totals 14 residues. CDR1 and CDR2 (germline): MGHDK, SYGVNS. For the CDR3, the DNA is TGTGCCAGCAGACCTAGCGGGGGGACAGAGACCCAGTACTTC. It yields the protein CASRPSGGTETQYF.

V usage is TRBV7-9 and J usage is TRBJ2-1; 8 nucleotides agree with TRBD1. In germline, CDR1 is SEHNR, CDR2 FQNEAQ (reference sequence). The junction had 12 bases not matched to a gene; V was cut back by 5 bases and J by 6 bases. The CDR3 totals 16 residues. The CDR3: CASSPWGQVSLNEQFF. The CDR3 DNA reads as TGTGCCAGCAGCCCATGGGGACAGGTTTCCCTCAATGAGCAGTTCTTC.

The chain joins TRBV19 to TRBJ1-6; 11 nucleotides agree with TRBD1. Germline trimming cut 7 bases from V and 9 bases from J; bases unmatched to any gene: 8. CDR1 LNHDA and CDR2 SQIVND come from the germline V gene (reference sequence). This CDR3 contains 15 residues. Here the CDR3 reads CASTRGQGAGSPLHF. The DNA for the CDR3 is TGTGCCAGTACCAGAGGACAGGGGGCTGGTTCACCCCTCCACTTT. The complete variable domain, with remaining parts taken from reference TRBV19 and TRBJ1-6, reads DGGITQSPKYLFRKEGQNVTLSCEQNLNHDAMYWYRQDPGQGLRLIYYSQIVNDFQKGDIAEGYSVSREKKESFPLTVTSAQKNPTAFYLCASTRGQGAGSPLHFGNGTRLTVT.